This TCR beta chain was recorded in a study of T cells in Graves' hyperthyroidism and ophthalmopathy. This clonotype showed up many times. The investigators amplified TCR beta CDR3 regions from RNA transcripts. First-round RT-PCR of the TCR CDR3 relied on the HTBI primer set. Each CDR3 protein is one row after TCRdb ran MiXCR on the multiplex PCR reads. The table records roughly 500,000 distinct CDR3 sequences, 46% of them present only once. This CDR3 is built from 14 residues. Germline trimming cut 5 bases from V and 5 bases from J; bases unmatched to any gene: 5. The V gene's germline CDR1 is LNHDA and CDR2 SQIVND (reference sequence).

The rearrangement joins TRBV19 to TRBJ1-5, with 8 bases matching TRBD1. The sequencing input was peripheral blood or thyroid tissue (not recorded which). The sequence was obtained from an adult woman with Graves' disease, either hyperthyroidism or ophthalmopathy (not recorded which). The CDR3 sequence is CASSLSGGYQPQHF. Written as DNA, the CDR3 is TGTGCCAGTAGTCTCTCAGGGGGCTATCAGCCCCAGCATTTT.